These 27 T cell receptor beta chains share one sample of origin, sequenced in a study of post-analysis software for immune sequencing data. General study findings and limits: Roughly 5 TRBV segments (TRBV5-6, TRBV5-1 and TRBV20-1 among them) occurred more frequently in patients than in controls.

cDNA libraries of TCR beta carried unique molecular identifiers. TCRdb called the PCR reads again in MiXCR, with one record for every CDR3 protein. This table has about 430,000 distinct CDR3 sequences, 39% appearing once. Their cognate antigens are unknown. Sequencing was carried out using blood. The receptor set was obtained from a girl between 2 and 10 years old with multiple sclerosis.

The chain couples TRBV10-2 to TRBJ2-6; D ambiguous. Germline lookup yields CDR1 WSHSY and CDR2 SAAADI. Trimming removed 3 bases from V and 1 base from J, with 4 bases in between. The CDR3 is 14 amino acids. The CDR3 coding sequence is TGCGCCAGCAGTGATGCGTCTGGGGCCAACGTCCTGACTTTC. This translates into CASSDASGANVLTF.

The chain employs TRBV28 and TRBJ1-4; unclear D gene. The CDR3 has 11 residues. Trimming took off 6 bases at V and 6 bases at J, with 5 bases between the two ends. CDR1 is MDHEN and CDR2 is SYDVKM in the germline V gene. The CDR3 region has the DNA TGTGCCAGCAGGGGATATGAAAAACTGTTTTTT. It translates to CASRGYEKLFF.

CDR3 DNA sequence: TGTGCCAGCAACCCAACTAGCTTCTACAATGAGCAGTACTTC. Its translation is CASNPTSFYNEQYF. The chain links TRBV7-2 to TRBJ2-7, with D maybe TRBD2 (6 bases). The CDR3 runs 14 residues. V was trimmed by 7 bases and J by 7 bases, leaving 20 bases between them. The germline V gene encodes CDR1 SGHTA and CDR2 FQGNSA.

About this clonotype: The germline gene is not matched at one end of the junction; a read error may be the cause. The chain joins TRBV6-1 to TRBJ1-3, with D unresolved. Germline V gene sequence: CDR1 MNHNS, CDR2 SASEGT. The CDR3 totals 18 residues. The CDR3 nucleotides are TGTGCCAGCAGCCAAATTCGGATAAGCAGATCCTCTGGGAACACCATATATTTT. Translated: CASSQIRISRSSGNTIYF.

The table lists this clonotype with a few counts. This chain joins TRBV5-1 and TRBJ1-2; D call uncertain. Germline-derived CDR1 and CDR2 are SGHRS and YFSETQ. Trimming cost V 2 bases and J 0 bases, with 20 bases left between them. This CDR3 has 18 residues. The CDR3 bases are TGCGCCAGCAGCTTCTTTATCGATCATGCTACCGCTAACTATGGCTACACCTTC. It encodes CASSFFIDHATANYGYTF.

The chain recombines TRBV29-1 with TRBJ2-7, with unresolved D. Trimming pared 6 bases from V and 2 bases from J, leaving 11 bases between. Germline V gives CDR1 SQVTM, CDR2 ANQGSEA. CDR3 length equals 12 residues. As DNA, the CDR3 is TGCAGCGTGGTGACCCCAGCCTACGAGCAGTACTTC. Protein: CSVVTPAYEQYF.

This clonotype was picked up a small number of times. The CDR3, as DNA: TGTGCCAGCAGTTCCTCAACAGGGGGAAATTCACCCCTCCACTTT. Translated: CASSSSTGGNSPLHF. This rearrangement joins TRBV27 to TRBJ1-6, with 8 nucleotides matching TRBD1. CDR3 length: 15 residues. After removal of 4 bases from V and 7 bases from J, the junction contained 6 bases not matched to a gene. CDR1 is MNHEY, CDR2 SMNVEV, per germline (reference sequence).

V usage is TRBV14 and J usage is TRBJ2-1; D possibly uses TRBD1 or TRBD2 (6 bases each). CDR1 is SGHDN, CDR2 FVKESK, per germline. The CDR3 has 17 amino acids. Trimming took off 2 bases at V and 7 bases at J, with 21 bases between the two ends. In DNA form, the CDR3 reads TGTGCCAGCAGCCAATACCGGGGGCTACTAAAGGGGAATGAGCAGTTCTTC. The encoded protein is CASSQYRGLLKGNEQFF.

This chain uses TRBV4-1 with TRBJ2-1; 7 bases are a match to TRBD1. V dropped 0 bases and J dropped 0; count of bases not matched to a gene: 5. The germline V gene has CDR1 MGHRA and CDR2 YSYEKL. This CDR3 is built from 17 residues. The CDR3 sequence: CASSQEPGQSSYNEQFF. CDR3 in DNA: TGCGCCAGCAGCCAAGAACCGGGACAGAGCTCCTACAATGAGCAGTTCTTC.

This clonotype was picked up one time. In DNA form, the CDR3 reads TGTGCCATCAGTAGGACAGGGGCGGATCAGCCCCAGCATTTT. Residues: CAISRTGADQPQHF. The genes are TRBV10-3 and TRBJ1-5; TRBD1 matches 9 bases. The germline CDR1 and CDR2 sequences are ENHRY and SYGVKD. The CDR3 sequence is 14 residues long. The J segment lost 5 bases and the V segment lost 5 bases, leaving 4 bases of the junction unmatched.

This clonotype was observed a handful of times. The genes are TRBV20-1 and TRBJ2-5; D might be TRBD2 (5 bases). This CDR3 has 13 amino acids. Trimming pared 4 bases from V and 5 bases from J, leaving 14 bases between. Germline-derived CDR1 and CDR2 are DFQATT and SNEGSKA (reference sequence). CDR3 sequence (DNA): TGCAGTGCTACCGGACTCCACTCCGAGACCCAGTACTTC. It specifies CSATGLHSETQYF.

This clonotype was seen a handful of times. The chain combines TRBV7-3 with TRBJ2-3; possible D gene TRBD2, 5 bases. CDR3 size: 17 residues. The V end was cut by 5 bases, the J end by 1 base, with 19 bases between. Germline-derived CDR1 and CDR2 are SGHTA and FQGTGA. The CDR3 sequence: CASSPVDGLAGTDTQYF. In DNA, the CDR3 is TGTGCCAGCAGCCCCGTTGATGGCCTAGCCGGCACAGATACGCAGTATTTT.

The chain couples TRBV21-1 to TRBJ2-7. TRBV21-1 is labeled a pseudogene. The CDR3 runs 13 residues. This CDR3 reads CASSNTYTYEQYF. The CDR3, as DNA: TGTGCCAGCAGCAACACCTACACCTACGAGCAGTACTTC.

The V gene is TRBV28, the J gene TRBJ1-5; unclear D gene. The CDR3 covers 20 residues. Trimming removed 6 bases from V and 4 bases from J, with 31 bases in between. Germline assignment: CDR1 MDHEN and CDR2 SYDVKM. The chain's CDR3 is CASSRLVIRLRAGGNQPQHF. CDR3 DNA sequence: TGTGCCAGCAGCCGTCTGGTTATTCGTTTGAGGGCAGGAGGGAATCAGCCCCAGCATTTT.

This clonotype has just a few counts. The chain has TRBV7-2 and TRBJ2-1; D might be TRBD1 (5 bases). The ends were cut back, 5 bases at V and 5 bases at J, with 13 bases in the middle. CDR1 is SGHTA, CDR2 FQGNSA, per germline. This CDR3 comprises 14 residues. The CDR3 DNA reads TGTGCCAGCAGCCAAAACAGGACCCACAATGAGCAGTTCTTC. Translating it yields CASSQNRTHNEQFF.

The CDR3: CASSRVDREQETQYF. The CDR3 DNA sequence: TGTGCCAGCAGCAGGGTTGACAGGGAGCAAGAGACCCAGTACTTC. The rearrangement joins TRBV7-7 to TRBJ2-5, with 7 bases fitting TRBD1. Trimming took 5 bases from V and 2 from J; bases not matched to a gene: 8. Germline loops: CDR1 SSHAT, CDR2 FNYEAQ (reference sequence). There are 15 residues in the CDR3.

This clonotype has a handful of counts. The chain joins TRBV7-9 to TRBJ2-7; weak D call: TRBD1 (6 bases). This CDR3 region has 15 residues. Between the trimmed V and J ends, which lost 3 bases and 4 bases, there was a span of 16 bases. Looked up from germline, CDR1 is SEHNR and CDR2 is FQNEAQ (reference sequence). CDR3 coding DNA: TGTGCCAGCAGCTTCCCCCGGCAGGGGTCTTACGAGCAGTACTTC. As protein: CASSFPRQGSYEQYF.

This clonotype was observed a handful of times. V usage is TRBV6-4 and J usage is TRBJ2-3; 8 bases match TRBD2. This CDR3 contains 14 residues. The junction had 6 bases not matched to a gene; V was cut back by 6 bases and J by 4 bases. Per the germline V gene, CDR1 is MRHNA and CDR2 is SNTAGT. The CDR3: CASRTAGGADTQYF. Written as DNA, the CDR3 is TGTGCCAGCAGGACGGCCGGGGGGGCAGATACGCAGTATTTT.

The genes are TRBV2 and TRBJ2-5, with unresolved D. Deletions cut 6 bases from V and 2 bases from J, with 13 bases between. The CDR3 length is 14 residues. CDR1 is SNHLY, CDR2 FYNNEI, per germline. The CDR3 reads CASSPRHRQETQYF. DNA of the CDR3: TGTGCCAGCAGCCCGAGACACAGACAAGAGACCCAGTACTTC.

This rearrangement joins TRBV28 to TRBJ2-1; a possible D gene is TRBD2 (5 bases). Trimming removed 3 bases at V and 4 bases at J, with 22 bases between. The CDR3 has 18 amino acids. Germline CDR1 and CDR2: MDHEN and SYDVKM. The CDR3 loop is CASSFEDRSGRTYNEQFF. The CDR3 DNA is TGTGCCAGCAGTTTCGAGGACCGGTCGGGAAGGACTTACAATGAGCAGTTCTTC.

J is TRBJ2-1 and V is TRBV9; TRBD2 is a possible D gene (5 bases). V shed 4 bases and J shed 4 bases, with 15 bases lying between them. CDR3 length equals 15 residues. Germline CDR1 and CDR2: SGDLS and YYNGEE. CDR3 amino acids: CASSHLEEPYNEQFF. For the CDR3, the DNA is TGTGCCAGCAGCCACTTGGAGGAGCCTTACAATGAGCAGTTCTTC.

Only a few counts were recorded for this clonotype. V and J are TRBV29-1 and TRBJ2-7, with D possibly matching TRBD1 (6 bases). This CDR3 is built from 12 residues. V lost 6 bases and J lost 6, with 15 bases in between. Germline assignment: CDR1 SQVTM and CDR2 ANQGSEA. CDR3 DNA: TGCAGCGTCCAAGTACAGGGTAGCGAGCAGTACTTC. This encodes CSVQVQGSEQYF.

This chain uses TRBV3-1 with TRBJ2-7, with 7 nucleotides matching TRBD1. Trimming at V came to 4 bases and at J to 2 bases, leaving 8 bases not matched to a gene. Germline assignment: CDR1 LGHDT and CDR2 YNNKEL (reference sequence). The CDR3 is made up of 15 amino acids. The CDR3 region is CASSPEPGQPYEQYF. The CDR3 bases are TGTGCCAGCAGCCCCGAACCGGGACAGCCCTACGAGCAGTACTTC.

V and J are TRBV10-3 and TRBJ1-6; weak D call: TRBD1 (5 bases). The CDR3 consists of 13 residues. CDR1 is ENHRY and CDR2 is SYGVKD in the germline V gene. V dropped 7 bases and J dropped 9 bases, with 13 bases sitting between them. DNA for the CDR3: TGTGCCATCAAGTTGGAGGGGCGTTCACCCCTCCACTTT. Translating gives CAIKLEGRSPLHF.

The rearrangement links TRBV6-1 to TRBJ2-1, with 7 bases fitting TRBD1. This CDR3 has 13 residues. J lost 7 bases, V lost 6 bases, and 6 bases had no gene match. CDR1 and CDR2 from the germline V gene are MNHNS and SASEGT. CDR3 sequence: CASSDRVRNEQFF. The DNA of the CDR3 is TGTGCCAGCAGCGACAGGGTCCGGAATGAGCAGTTCTTC.

This chain joins TRBV28 and TRBJ2-7; weak D call: TRBD2 (6 bases). Looked up from germline, CDR1 is MDHEN and CDR2 is SYDVKM. The CDR3 is made up of 16 amino acids. Trimming stripped 5 bases from V and 0 bases from J, with 17 bases between. The CDR3 DNA follows: TGTGCCAGCAGTCTTTTGACGCGGGGCCGCTCCTACGAGCAGTACTTC. Amino acids: CASSLLTRGRSYEQYF.

This clonotype was seen once. This chain uses TRBV20-1 with TRBJ2-5; 9 bases agree with TRBD1. The J call may be mistaken, given a closer DNA end match to TRBJ2-7. Looked up from germline, CDR1 is DFQATT and CDR2 is SNEGSKA (reference sequence). The CDR3 totals 15 residues. CDR3 bases: TGCAGTGCACTTAGCGACAGGGGGAACACCTACGAGCAGTACTTC. It is translated as CSALSDRGNTYEQYF.